The 32 T cell receptor beta chains below come from one sample, sequenced in a study of Ad26.COV2.S vaccination and SARS-CoV-2 variants. Treatment indicated: some 20 received Ad26.COV2.S at low or high dose, single or two shots; about five received placebo; per-sample allocation not given. Collection of the samples took place on day 63 after the first injection of vaccine or placebo. Profiling relied on immunoSEQ multiplex PCR, and the TCRdb table lists in-frame clones only, not all of them. The sample has about 440,000 clones, 90% seen once. Source: peripheral blood, taken in a trial of Ad26.COV2.S vaccine versus placebo. Every receptor here comes from a person between 18 and 60 years old who received the Ad26.COV2.S COVID-19 vaccine or a placebo.

DNA for the CDR3: TGTGCCAGCAGCTTGGAAGGCGCCGGTGTTACGCAGTATTTT. It is translated as CASSLEGAGVTQYF. The chain employs TRBV5-4 and TRBJ2-3; unclear D gene. Trimming removed 0 bases at V and 8 bases at J, with 13 bases between. This CDR3 contains 14 residues. Germline lookup yields CDR1 SGHNT and CDR2 YYREEE (reference sequence). The entire variable domain, with the rest obtained from reference TRBV5-4 and TRBJ2-3, is as follows: ETGVTQSPTHLIKTRGQQVTLRCSSQSGHNTVSWYQQALGQGPQFIFQYYREEENGRGNFPPRFSGLQFPNYSSELNVNALELDDSALYLCASSLEGAGVTQYFGPGTRLTVL.

The chain uses TRBV7-9 and TRBJ2-7, with 10 bases that match TRBD2. CDR1 and CDR2 (germline): SEHNR, FQNEAQ (reference sequence). V trimming: 5 bases; J trimming: 4 bases; junction bases outside the gene matches: 11. CDR3 length equals 16 residues. The CDR3 spells CASSTRRASGSYEQYF. CDR3 coding DNA: TGTGCCAGCAGCACCAGGAGGGCTAGCGGGAGTTACGAGCAGTACTTC.

V and J are TRBV30 and TRBJ2-5; D unclear. The length of the CDR3 is 14 residues. V was trimmed by 3 bases and J by 1 base, leaving 12 bases between them. Germline CDR1 reads GTSNPN; CDR2 reads SVGIG (reference sequence). CDR3 sequence reads: CAWRARRIQETQYF. CDR3 bases: TGTGCCTGGAGGGCGCGGCGGATCCAAGAGACCCAGTACTTC.

J is TRBJ2-3 and V is TRBV28; a possible D gene is TRBD2 (5 bases). V was shortened by 1 base and J by 0 bases, with 11 bases between the two germline ends. The CDR3 extends over 16 amino acids. Germline assignment: CDR1 MDHEN and CDR2 SYDVKM. The CDR3 is CASSLYAGSSTDTQYF. CDR3 coding DNA: TGTGCCAGCAGTTTATACGCGGGTTCTAGCACAGATACGCAGTATTTT.

This chain links TRBV3-1 (or the pseudogene TRBV3-2) with TRBJ2-7; D may be TRBD1 (6 bases). In germline, CDR1 is LGHDT, CDR2 YNNKEL (reference sequence). V lost 1 base and J 6 bases, leaving 19 bases between the germline ends. The CDR3 is 16 residues long. CDR3 residues: CASSQGLIGGTFEQYF. In nucleotides, the CDR3 is TGTGCCAGCAGCCAAGGACTAATAGGGGGTACCTTCGAGCAGTACTTC.

On this clone itself: Distinct nucleotide sequences in the sample also encode this CDR3. The chain links TRBV19 to TRBJ2-3, with D possibly being TRBD1 or TRBD2 (6 bases each). V shed 4 bases and J shed 6 bases, with 8 bases lying between them. This CDR3 spans 12 amino acids. Germline CDR1 is LNHDA and CDR2 is SQIVND (reference sequence). The CDR3 coding sequence is TGTGCCAGTAGTACGGGGGCTGATACGCAGTATTTT. Protein product: CASSTGADTQYF.

The chain recombines TRBV7-9 with TRBJ2-1; 14 positions match TRBD2. CDR3 length equals 17 residues. V trimming: 4 bases; J trimming: 7 bases; junction bases outside the gene matches: 9. CDR1 and CDR2 (germline): SEHNR, FQNEAQ (reference sequence). CDR3 sequence (DNA): TGTGCCAGCAGCTCAGGGACTAGCGGGAGCGGAAGAAATGAGCAGTTCTTC. Translating it yields CASSSGTSGSGRNEQFF.

CDR3 nucleotides: TGTGCCAGCAGTTACGTAGGACAGATAACCTACGAGCAGTACTTC. This gives the protein CASSYVGQITYEQYF. The V call is TRBV6-2 or TRBV6-3, the J call TRBJ2-7; D is perhaps TRBD1 (6 bases). The CDR3 length is 15 residues. Germline CDR1 and CDR2: MNHEY and SVGEGT. V lost 2 bases and J lost 2, with 13 bases in between.

This CDR3 is CASSLGTALEQFF. CDR3 sequence (DNA): TGTGCCAGCAGCTTAGGGACAGCCTTAGAGCAGTTCTTC. This chain uses TRBV11-3 with TRBJ2-1; a possible D gene is TRBD1 (6 bases). CDR1 is SGHNT, CDR2 YENEEA, per germline. Trimming removed 1 base from V and 10 bases from J, with 11 bases in between. The CDR3 spans 13 residues.

The chain has TRBV5-4 and TRBJ1-6; TRBD1 is a possible D gene (5 bases). Per germline, CDR1 SGHNT and CDR2 YYREEE (reference sequence). Trimming took off 4 bases at V and 9 bases at J, with 11 bases between the two ends. The length of the CDR3 is 13 residues. This chain's CDR3 is CASSAPGSSPLHF. DNA of the CDR3: TGTGCCAGCAGCGCGCCAGGGAGTTCACCCCTCCACTTT.

This rearrangement joins TRBV24-1 to TRBJ2-5, with 7 positions matching TRBD2. This CDR3 contains 14 residues. With V trimmed by 7 bases and J by 4 bases, 8 bases remained unmatched. Germline V gene lookup returns CDR1 KGHDR and CDR2 SFDVKD. The DNA of the CDR3 is TGTGCCACCAGGAAGCGGGACGAAGGAGAGACCCAGTACTTC. Protein sequence: CATRKRDEGETQYF.

The rearrangement uses TRBV15 and TRBJ1-4, with D unclear. From germline, CDR1 is LNHNV and CDR2 YYDKDF (reference sequence). This CDR3 has 14 amino acids. Deletions cut 0 bases from V and 7 bases from J, with 9 bases between. The CDR3 protein is CATSREGGFEKLFF. DNA for the CDR3: TGTGCCACCAGCAGAGAGGGAGGGTTTGAAAAACTGTTTTTT.

V usage is TRBV24-1 and J usage is TRBJ1-4; 10 bases fit TRBD1. The V gene's germline CDR1 is KGHDR and CDR2 SFDVKD. The CDR3 is 16 amino acids. Germline trimming cut 3 bases from V and 6 bases from J; bases unmatched to any gene: 6. CDR3 bases: TGTGCCACCAGTGATCCTCGGACAGGGGGGGATGAAAAACTGTTTTTT. Translation: CATSDPRTGGDEKLFF.

This chain links TRBV7-9 with TRBJ2-1; D ambiguous. From germline, CDR1 is SEHNR and CDR2 FQNEAQ (reference sequence). CDR3 size: 16 residues. V was pared by 0 bases and J by 10 bases, with 19 bases between. CDR3 loop: CASSLALSPQTFEQFF. The CDR3 DNA is TGTGCCAGCAGCTTAGCACTCAGTCCTCAGACGTTCGAGCAGTTCTTC.

The chain employs TRBV28 and TRBJ1-2; D remains ambiguous. This CDR3 region has 15 residues. CDR1 and CDR2 (germline): MDHEN, SYDVKM. V was pared by 6 bases and J by 1 base, with 15 bases between. As DNA, the CDR3 is TGTGCCAGCAGGACAACCGGGGTACTTAACTATGGCTACACCTTC. The encoded protein is CASRTTGVLNYGYTF.

This chain connects TRBV28 to TRBJ2-7; unclear D gene. The CDR3 has 12 amino acids. CDR1 MDHEN and CDR2 SYDVKM come from the germline V gene. The V end lost 2 bases, the J end lost 3 bases, and 5 bases lay between the germline ends. CDR3 nucleotide sequence: TGTGCCAGCAGTTTAACCTTCTACGAGCAGTACTTC. Its translation: CASSLTFYEQYF.

This clone occurred once. This chain uses TRBV27 with TRBJ2-5; weak D call: TRBD2 (6 bases). In germline, CDR1 is MNHEY, CDR2 SMNVEV (reference sequence). The length of the CDR3 is 15 residues. Trimming cost V 3 bases and J 1 base, with 12 bases left between them. The chain's CDR3 is CASSFLEGTQETQYF. CDR3 nucleotide sequence: TGTGCCAGCAGTTTTCTGGAGGGGACCCAAGAGACCCAGTACTTC.

The V call is TRBV14, the J call TRBJ2-3; 10 nucleotides align to TRBD1. The CDR3 contains 19 residues. J was trimmed by 3 bases and V by 1 base; bases with no gene match: 13. Germline CDR1 and CDR2: SGHDN and FVKESK. The CDR3 coding sequence is TGTGCCAGCAGCCAAGCCAAGGTTTATCGGGACAGGGGAACAGATACGCAGTATTTT. Translated: CASSQAKVYRDRGTDTQYF.

The chain's CDR3 is CSVEAKTRVTGGEQFF. Here the CDR3 DNA reads TGCAGCGTTGAAGCGAAAACGCGGGTAACCGGGGGTGAGCAGTTCTTC. The rearrangement uses TRBV29-1 and TRBJ2-1; D may be TRBD2 (6 bases). Germline values: CDR1 SQVTM, CDR2 ANQGSEA. V was pared by 1 base and J by 9 bases, with 22 bases between. The CDR3 is 16 amino acids.

The chain carries TRBV5-1 and TRBJ2-1; 9 positions match TRBD1. The CDR3 extends over 15 amino acids. CDR1 and CDR2 (germline): SGHRS, YFSETQ. The trim removed 0 bases at V and 8 bases at J, leaving 6 bases unmatched. As DNA, the CDR3 is TGCGCCAGCAGCTTGGGGAACAGGGGGCAACATGAGCAGTTCTTC. It codes for CASSLGNRGQHEQFF.

The gene calls are TRBV6-5 and TRBJ2-1; D not resolved. CDR1 MNHEY and CDR2 SVGAGI come from the germline V gene. V was cut by 5 bases and J by 8 bases, with 7 bases left in between. The CDR3 length is 11 residues. This CDR3 is CASSRWDEQFF. The CDR3 DNA follows: TGTGCCAGCAGTCGGTGGGATGAGCAGTTCTTC.

The V call is TRBV28, the J call TRBJ1-2, with a tentative D call TRBD1 (6 bases). CDR3 length: 16 amino acids. Germline V CDR1 and CDR2: MDHEN, SYDVKM. V lost 2 bases and J 4 bases, leaving 17 bases between the germline ends. Here the CDR3 DNA reads TGTGCCAGCAGTTTAATTGCGGGGGCAACTCCCTATGGCTACACCTTC. It is translated as CASSLIAGATPYGYTF.

This clone was seen a few times. The chain couples TRBV20-1 to TRBJ2-7; tentative D call: TRBD1 (5 bases). Germline V lookup: CDR1 DFQATT, CDR2 SNEGSKA (reference sequence). The V end lost 7 bases, the J end lost 6 bases, and 13 bases lay between the germline ends. The CDR3 is made up of 11 amino acids. Here the CDR3 reads CSGSLGREQYF. The DNA for the CDR3 is TGCAGTGGGTCCTTGGGGCGCGAGCAGTACTTC.

This chain joins TRBV11-2 and TRBJ2-4; 7 bases line up with TRBD2. The CDR3 is made up of 14 amino acids. J gave up 9 bases and V 6 bases, and 11 bases lay outside the gene matches. Looked up from germline, CDR1 is SGHAT and CDR2 is FQNNGV. The CDR3 nucleotides are TGTGCCAGCAGAATGGGAGGGGTTAGGGGCATTCAGTACTTC. It specifies CASRMGGVRGIQYF.

The CDR3 bases are TGTGCCACCAGCGGGGACAGGGGGCCCTACGAGCAGTACTTC. It codes for CATSGDRGPYEQYF. The chain carries TRBV15 and TRBJ2-7, with TRBD1 identical over 12 bases. In germline, CDR1 is LNHNV, CDR2 YYDKDF (reference sequence). V dropped 5 bases and J dropped 2; count of bases not matched to a gene: 1. The CDR3 consists of 14 residues.

This clone was counted only a few times. J is TRBJ1-3 and V is TRBV6-1; D not resolved. V lost 2 bases and J 0 bases, leaving 8 bases between the germline ends. Looked up from germline, CDR1 is MNHNS and CDR2 is SASEGT. The length of the CDR3 is 15 residues. CDR3 nucleotides: TGTGCCAGCAGTGAACTAAGGGCCTCTGGAAACACCATATATTTT. Protein sequence: CASSELRASGNTIYF.

This clone has a single count. V gene TRBV9 combines with J gene TRBJ2-1, with D possibly matching TRBD1 (6 bases). Per germline, CDR1 SGDLS and CDR2 YYNGEE. The CDR3 has 14 amino acids. V lost 1 base, J lost 5 bases, and 10 bases lay in between. As DNA, the CDR3 is TGTGCCAGCAGCGTACAGGGACAAAACAATGAGCAGTTCTTC. Its translation: CASSVQGQNNEQFF.

This clone showed up just a few times. The V gene is TRBV2, the J gene TRBJ1-5, with D tentatively TRBD1 (6 bases). CDR3 length equals 14 residues. CDR1 is SNHLY, CDR2 FYNNEI, per germline. V was clipped by 9 bases and J by 0 bases, with 12 bases between them. DNA of the CDR3: TGTGCCAGTCGGACAGACCTTAGCAATCAGCCCCAGCATTTT. Translating it yields CASRTDLSNQPQHF.

This chain connects TRBV20-1 to TRBJ2-1; the match to TRBD2 covers 14 bases. Germline loops: CDR1 DFQATT, CDR2 SNEGSKA (reference sequence). J lost 7 bases, V lost 3 bases, and 8 bases had no gene match. The CDR3 covers 16 residues. The CDR3 is CSASAGLAGGGNEQFF. DNA for the CDR3: TGCAGTGCTAGTGCCGGACTAGCGGGAGGAGGTAATGAGCAGTTCTTC.

CDR3 coding DNA: TGTGCCAGCAGTCCCGAGGCCGTCGCCGGGGAGCTGTTTTTT. Residues: CASSPEAVAGELFF. V usage is TRBV6-5 and J usage is TRBJ2-2; D unresolved. Germline V CDR1 and CDR2: MNHEY, SVGAGI. V gave up 5 bases and J gave up 6 bases, with 13 bases separating them. The CDR3 has 14 amino acids.

This chain joins TRBV7-9 and TRBJ1-4; D perhaps matches TRBD1 (5 bases). Trimming left V 7 bases short and J 4 bases short, with 13 bases between. The CDR3 totals 14 residues. The V gene's germline CDR1 is SEHNR and CDR2 FQNEAQ (reference sequence). CDR3 amino acids: CASIRDANNEKLFF. CDR3 coding DNA: TGTGCCAGCATAAGGGACGCCAATAATGAAAAACTGTTTTTT. The full variable domain, with the rest looked up from reference TRBV7-9 and TRBJ1-4, is DTGVSQNPRHKITKRGQNVTFRCDPISEHNRLYWYRQTLGQGPEFLTYFQNEAQLEKSRLLSDRFSAERPKGSFSTLEIQRTEQGDSAMYLCASIRDANNEKLFFGSGTQLSVL.

The chain has TRBV24-1 and TRBJ2-1; TRBD2 agrees at 9 bases. The junction had 6 bases not matched to a gene; V was cut back by 4 bases and J by 3 bases. There are 16 residues in the CDR3. The germline V gene has CDR1 KGHDR and CDR2 SFDVKD. This chain's CDR3 is CATSDLAGGDYNEQFF. In nucleotides, the CDR3 is TGTGCCACCAGTGACCTCGCGGGAGGGGACTACAATGAGCAGTTCTTC.